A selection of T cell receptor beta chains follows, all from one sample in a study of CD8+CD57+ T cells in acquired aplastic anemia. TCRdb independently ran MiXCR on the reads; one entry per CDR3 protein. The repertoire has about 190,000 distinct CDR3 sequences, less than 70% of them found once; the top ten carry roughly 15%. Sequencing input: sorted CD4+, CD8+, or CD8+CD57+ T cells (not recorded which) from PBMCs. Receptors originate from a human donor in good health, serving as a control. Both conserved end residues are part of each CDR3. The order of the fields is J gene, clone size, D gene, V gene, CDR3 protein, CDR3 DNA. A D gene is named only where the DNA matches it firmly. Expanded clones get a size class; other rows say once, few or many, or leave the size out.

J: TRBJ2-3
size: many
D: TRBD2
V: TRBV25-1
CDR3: CASSIAGSDTQYF
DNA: TGTGCCAGCAGTATAGCGGGGTCAGATACGCAGTATTTT

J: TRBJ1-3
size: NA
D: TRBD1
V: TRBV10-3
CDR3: CASRQGLDSGNTIYF
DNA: TGTGCCAGCAGACAGGGCCTGGACTCTGGAAACACCATATATTTT

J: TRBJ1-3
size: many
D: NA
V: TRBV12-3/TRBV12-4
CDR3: CASRREQGNTIYF
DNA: TGTGCCAGCAGGAGAGAACAGGGAAACACCATATATTTT

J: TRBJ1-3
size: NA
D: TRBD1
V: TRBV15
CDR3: CATSIDGTGGDAIYF
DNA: TGTGCCACCAGCATCGACGGGACAGGGGGAGACGCCATATATTTT

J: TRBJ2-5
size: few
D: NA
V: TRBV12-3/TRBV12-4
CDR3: CASSVASGLRETQYF
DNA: TGTGCCAGCAGCGTAGCTTCAGGGTTGCGAGAGACCCAGTACTTC

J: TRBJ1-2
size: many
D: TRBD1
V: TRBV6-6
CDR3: CASSYWVSGTGPGNGYTF
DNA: TGTGCCAGCAGTTACTGGGTTTCCGGGACAGGGCCTGGCAATGGCTACACCTTC

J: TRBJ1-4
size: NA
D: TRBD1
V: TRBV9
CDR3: CASSAQGQHNEKLFF
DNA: TGTGCCAGCAGCGCACAGGGACAGCATAATGAAAAACTGTTTTTT

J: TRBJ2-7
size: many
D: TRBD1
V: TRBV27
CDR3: CASSRSGTGLNYEQYF
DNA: TGTGCCAGCAGTCGATCCGGGACAGGGCTCAACTACGAGCAGTACTTC

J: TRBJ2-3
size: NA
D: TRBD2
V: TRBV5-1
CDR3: CASSLGTSGGASSTDAQYF
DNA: TGCGCCAGCAGCTTGGGGACTAGCGGGGGGGCCAGTAGCACAGATGCGCAGTATTTT

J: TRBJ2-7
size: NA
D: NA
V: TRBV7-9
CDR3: CASSASSRREQYF
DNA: TGTGCCAGCAGCGCCTCGTCGCGGAGAGAGCAGTACTTC

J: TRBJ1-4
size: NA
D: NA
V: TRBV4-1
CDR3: CASSQEIWGTNEKLFF
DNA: TGCGCCAGCAGCCAAGAAATCTGGGGTACTAATGAAAAACTGTTTTTT

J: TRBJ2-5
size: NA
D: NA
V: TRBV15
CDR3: CATSRAWGAAQYF
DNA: TGTGCCACCAGCAGAGCATGGGGGGCGGCCCAGTACTTC

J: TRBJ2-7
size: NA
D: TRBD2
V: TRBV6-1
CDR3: CASSRLGTSGRSYEQYF
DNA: TGTGCCAGCAGTCGACTCGGGACTAGCGGGAGATCCTACGAGCAGTACTTC

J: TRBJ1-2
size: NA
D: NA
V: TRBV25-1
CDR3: CASSEMTGPIDLGTYGYTF
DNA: TGTGCCAGCAGTGAGATGACAGGACCCATCGACCTAGGAACATATGGCTACACCTTC

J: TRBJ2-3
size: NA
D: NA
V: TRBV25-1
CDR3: CASSEGRTSTDTQYF
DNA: TGTGCCAGCAGTGAAGGCAGAACTAGCACAGATACGCAGTATTTT

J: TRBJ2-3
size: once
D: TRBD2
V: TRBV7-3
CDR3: CASSEAGGRTDTQYF
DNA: TGTGCCAGCAGCGAAGCGGGGGGGCGCACAGATACGCAGTATTTT

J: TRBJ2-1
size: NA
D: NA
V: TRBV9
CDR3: CASSVAGSADNEQFF
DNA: TGTGCCAGCAGCGTAGCAGGTAGCGCCGACAATGAGCAGTTCTTC

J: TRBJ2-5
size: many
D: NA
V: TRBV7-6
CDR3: CASSLATETQYF
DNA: TGTGCCAGCAGCTTAGCTACAGAGACCCAGTACTTC

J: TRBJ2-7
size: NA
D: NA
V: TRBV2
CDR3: CASKGTSSYEQYF
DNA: TGTGCCAGCAAAGGGACGAGCTCCTACGAGCAGTACTTC

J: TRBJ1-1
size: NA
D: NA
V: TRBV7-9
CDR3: CASWAVGTEAFF
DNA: TGTGCCAGCTGGGCGGTCGGCACTGAAGCTTTCTTT